These T cell receptor beta chains were read from a single sample in a study of cytomegalovirus exposure and HLA in healthy donors. Repertoires were generated with immunoSEQ multiplex PCR, while TCRdb's copy carries only in-frame clones and drops some. The sample lists roughly 80,000 clones, 85% to 95% occurring once. Material for sequencing was PBMCs. The receptors stem from a man younger than 35 in good health and CMV-seronegative. CDR3s include the opening cysteine and the closing phenylalanine or tryptophan. D genes are given only for firm matches. A clone size is listed for some rows: how often the clone was seen (once, few, many), or a class if it is expanded.

>.|.|15|TRBV25-1|TRBJ1-2
TGTGCCAGCAGTGACCAGGACAGTCAAACCAGGGGCTACACCTTC
CASSDQDSQTRGYTF
>.|.|13|TRBV18|TRBJ1-1
TGTGCCAGCTCACCAGGGGCTGAAACTGAAGCTTTCTTT
CASSPGAETEAFF
>TRBD2|.|14|TRBV7-9|TRBJ2-7
TGTGCCAGCAGACGACTAGCGGGAAACTACGAGCAGTACTTC
CASRRLAGNYEQYF
>.|.|13|TRBV14|TRBJ1-1
TGTGCCAGCAGCGAACATTTGAACACTGAAGCTTTCTTT
CASSEHLNTEAFF
>.|.|15|TRBV27|TRBJ1-2
TGTGCCAGCAGTTCAACTACCGGGAGATTGGATGGCTACACCTTC
CASSSTTGRLDGYTF
>.|.|15|TRBV5-1|TRBJ1-1
TGCGCCAGCAGCTTGGCCAGTACGGGGGGCACTGAAGCTTTCTTT
CASSLASTGGTEAFF
>TRBD1|.|14|TRBV2|TRBJ1-1
TGTGCCAGCAGGGCACAGGGGGGGAACACTGAAGCTTTCTTT
CASRAQGGNTEAFF
>.|.|17|TRBV7-2|TRBJ2-3
TGTGCCAGCAGCTTTCATCGGACCAGCGGCTTAACAGATACGCAGTATTTT
CASSFHRTSGLTDTQYF
>TRBD1|.|15|TRBV6-6|TRBJ1-1
TGTGCCAGCAGTTACTCAGACAGGGGGCGACGGGTACCTTTCTTT
CASSYSDRGRRVPFF
>.|.|14|TRBV19|TRBJ1-2
TGTGCCAGTAGTATCGGCGGGGGATCATATGGCTACACCTTC
CASSIGGGSYGYTF
>.|.|12|TRBV7-8|TRBJ2-3
TGTGCCAGCAGCCCTCGCACAGATACGCAGTATTTT
CASSPRTDTQYF
>.|.|15|TRBV7-2|TRBJ1-2
TGTGCCAGCAGCCCAGCGGGACGGCCTCTGGAGGGCTACACCTTC
CASSPAGRPLEGYTF
>TRBD2|.|16|TRBV15|TRBJ2-2
TGTGCCACCAGCAGAGGACTAGCGGGAGACACCGGGGAGCTGTTTTTT
CATSRGLAGDTGELFF
>.|.|15|TRBV27|TRBJ2-1
TGTGCCTGCAGGGCGGGGGCGAGCTCCTACAATGAGCAGTTCTTC
CACRAGASSYNEQFF
>.|.|11|TRBV28|TRBJ1-4
TGTGCCAGTACTTTCAATGAAAAACTGTTTTTT
CASTFNEKLFF
>TRBD2|.|18|TRBV28|TRBJ2-3
TGTGCCAGCAGTTTACCACCACTAGCGGGGGCCCTCACAGATACGCAGTATTTT
CASSLPPLAGALTDTQYF
>TRBD2|few|15|TRBV9|TRBJ2-5
TGTGCCAGCAGCCCGCGAGCGGGGGGTCAAGAGACCCAGTACTTC
CASSPRAGGQETQYF
>.|once|17|TRBV5-6|TRBJ2-1
TGTGCCAGCAGCTTGGCTCTTGGCCCGTTAGGAGGGAATGAGCAGTTCTTC
CASSLALGPLGGNEQFF
>TRBD1|once|16|TRBV7-8|TRBJ1-5
TGTGCCAGCAGTCACCGGACAGGGGGCAATGATCAGCCCCAGCATTTT
CASSHRTGGNDQPQHF
>TRBD1|.|15|TRBV6-1|TRBJ1-2
TGTGCCAGCACTCCTGTAACGACAGGGCTCTATGGCTACACCTTC
CASTPVTTGLYGYTF
>.|.|16|TRBV7-9|TRBJ2-1
TGTGCCAGCAGCTTGACCGGGACTCCGGGAAACCGAGAGCAGTTCTTC
CASSLTGTPGNREQFF
>.|.|17|TRBV28|TRBJ2-5
TGTGCCAGCAGTACAGGTACTATATGGAGTGGATCCGAGACCCAGTACTTC
CASSTGTIWSGSETQYF
>.|.|15|TRBV10-3|TRBJ1-6
TGTGCCACACAAAAGCAGCAGGAAGGTAATTCACCCCTCCACTTT
CATQKQQEGNSPLHF
>.|.|15|TRBV11-3|TRBJ1-2
TGTGCCAGCAGCTTAGATCTACAGGCTAACTATGGCTACACCTTC
CASSLDLQANYGYTF
>TRBD2|.|16|TRBV4-1|TRBJ2-7
TGCGCCAGCAGCCAAGATCTGAGCGGGAGGGCCTACGAGCAGTACTTC
CASSQDLSGRAYEQYF
>.|.|14|TRBV6-5|TRBJ1-5
TGTGCCAGCAGCCAGGACAGAAGCAATCAGCCCCAGCATTTT
CASSQDRSNQPQHF
>.|.|8|TRBV7-9|TRBJ1-2
TGTGCCAGCGGTTCTACGGCCTTC
CASGSTAF
>TRBD1|.|15|TRBV7-8|TRBJ2-7
TGTGCCAGCAGCTGGCGGGACAGGGTCTGGGGGGAGCAGTACTTC
CASSWRDRVWGEQYF
>.|.|14|TRBV19|TRBJ1-2
TGTGCCAGTAGTGGGACACGGGGGGACTATGGCTACACCTTC
CASSGTRGDYGYTF
>.|.|14|TRBV27|TRBJ1-5
TGTGCCAGCAGTTTAAGGGGAAGCAATCAGCCCCAGCATTTT
CASSLRGSNQPQHF
>.|once|13|TRBV6-5|TRBJ1-1
TGTGCCAGCAGTTACTCCCAGGGCGGCGAAGCTTTCTTT
CASSYSQGGEAFF
>TRBD1|.|13|TRBV30|TRBJ1-2
TGTGCCTGGAGCCCACAGGGGAACTATGGCTACACCTTC
CAWSPQGNYGYTF
>.|.|11|TRBV7-8|TRBJ2-4
TGTGCCAGCAGCTCGGGGTACATTCAGTACTTC
CASSSGYIQYF
>.|.|13|TRBV2|TRBJ1-2
TGTGCCAGCAGTGCCGGGACAAACTATGGCTACACCTTC
CASSAGTNYGYTF
>.|.|15|TRBV5-1|TRBJ2-2
TGCGCCAGCAGCTTGGAGGGGGGGCGCACCGGGGAGCTGTTTTTT
CASSLEGGRTGELFF
>TRBD1|.|17|TRBV4-2|TRBJ2-1
TGTGCCAGCAGCCAAGATTCCGCAGGGGGTCCCTACAATGAGCAGTTCTTC
CASSQDSAGGPYNEQFF
>.|medium-sized|16|TRBV6-1|TRBJ2-4
TGTGCCAGCAGTGAAGAGCTTACGGGGGCCAAAAACATTCAGTACTTC
CASSEELTGAKNIQYF
>.|.|13|TRBV5-1|TRBJ2-2
TGCGCCAGCAGCGTTGACTTGCACCGGGAGCTGTTTTTT
CASSVDLHRELFF
>TRBD1|once|15|TRBV7-8|TRBJ2-7
TGTGCCAGCAGCCCGCTAAGAGGGGGCTCTTACGAGCAGTACTTC
CASSPLRGGSYEQYF
>TRBD1|.|18|TRBV4-3|TRBJ1-5
TGCGCCAGCAGCCAAGATTGGGGCCAGGGGGAACGCAATCAGCCCCAGCATTTT
CASSQDWGQGERNQPQHF
>.|.|13|TRBV11-3|TRBJ1-2
TGTGCCAGCAGTTTGGACAGTGGCTATGGCTACACCTTC
CASSLDSGYGYTF
>TRBD1|.|19|TRBV4-1|TRBJ1-2
TGCGCCAGCAGCCCTGGCCCCACCCGGGACAGGGGGCTAGTTGGTGGCTACACCTTC
CASSPGPTRDRGLVGGYTF
>TRBD2|.|16|TRBV5-6|TRBJ2-7
TGTGCCAGCAGCCCCTGGGTGGCTAGCGGGGGGTACGAGCAGTACTTC
CASSPWVASGGYEQYF
>.|.|13|TRBV6-5|TRBJ2-7
TGTGCCAGCAGTTACTCGGCTTTGTACGAGCAGTACTTC
CASSYSALYEQYF
>TRBD1|.|14|TRBV6-1|TRBJ1-2
TGTGCCAGCAGTGGAGGACAGGGGGCGGATGGCTACACCTTC
CASSGGQGADGYTF
>TRBD1|.|13|TRBV5-1|TRBJ1-4
TGCGCCAGCAGCTGGGACAGGAGTGAAAAACTGTTTTTT
CASSWDRSEKLFF
>.|.|15|TRBV30|TRBJ2-6
TGTGCCTGGAGTGCACACCGCTCTGGGGCCAACGTCCTGACTTTC
CAWSAHRSGANVLTF